Below are 18 T cell receptor beta chains sequenced from a single sample in a study of blood T cell repertoires in COVID-19. This table comes from immunoSEQ multiplex PCR, and its TCRdb copy is limited to in-frame clones, with some not included. The table lists 150,000 to 200,000 clones, 88% of them singletons. The sequencing input was PBMCs or T cells enriched from blood (not recorded which). The receptors were sampled from a woman under 30 who had recovered from COVID-19.

This chain links TRBV7-2 with TRBJ1-2, with 8 bases lining up with TRBD1. The V and J ends lost 0 bases and 9 bases, in that order; junction bases with no gene match: 9. The CDR3 contains 15 residues. Germline CDR1 reads SGHTA; CDR2 reads FQGNSA. CDR3 protein: CASSLAGQGARSYTF. The CDR3 nucleotides read TGTGCCAGCAGCTTAGCGGGCCAGGGGGCAAGGAGCTACACCTTC.

The chain joins TRBV18 to TRBJ2-5, with D tentatively TRBD2 (5 bases). Germline V gene lookup returns CDR1 KGHSH and CDR2 LQKENI. V lost 2 bases and J 5 bases, leaving 18 bases between the germline ends. This CDR3 is built from 16 residues. For the CDR3, the DNA is TGTGCCAGCTCACCAGTTGACTCGGGGTTAGGGGAGACCCAGTACTTC. Translating it yields CASSPVDSGLGETQYF.

This clone was seen ten or more times. The rearrangement links TRBV19 to TRBJ1-3; D uncertain. Germline-derived CDR1 and CDR2 are LNHDA and SQIVND (reference sequence). This CDR3 comprises 16 residues. V was trimmed by 0 bases and J by 2 bases, leaving 11 bases between them. The CDR3 is CASSIDGRGPGNTIYF. Written as DNA, the CDR3 is TGTGCCAGTAGTATAGATGGGAGAGGACCTGGAAACACCATATATTTT.

The chain has TRBV5-1 and TRBJ2-5; the match to TRBD2 covers 8 bases. The trim removed 4 bases at V and 5 bases at J, leaving 13 bases unmatched. Germline V gene data show CDR1 as SGHRS and CDR2 as YFSETQ. The CDR3 is made up of 16 amino acids. CDR3 sequence reads: CASSGGPGGARETQYF. The CDR3 coding sequence is TGCGCCAGCAGCGGAGGGCCCGGGGGGGCACGCGAGACCCAGTACTTC.

J is TRBJ1-1 and V is TRBV29-1; 7 nucleotides agree with TRBD1. The CDR3 loop spans 13 amino acids. Trimming at V came to 6 bases and at J to 7 bases, leaving 11 bases not matched to a gene. From germline, CDR1 is SQVTM and CDR2 ANQGSEA. In DNA, the CDR3 is TGCAGCGTCCGACCGACAGGGTATAATGAAGCTTTCTTT. This encodes CSVRPTGYNEAFF.

The chain carries TRBV30 and TRBJ2-7; D gene ambiguous. This CDR3 region has 11 residues. V lost 0 bases and J 7 bases, leaving 7 bases between the germline ends. CDR1 is GTSNPN and CDR2 is SVGIG in the germline V gene (reference sequence). The CDR3 loop reads CAWSVRGEQYF. DNA of the CDR3: TGTGCCTGGAGTGTACGAGGTGAGCAGTACTTC.

This clone occurred once. This chain uses TRBV3-1 (or the pseudogene TRBV3-2) with TRBJ2-5, with TRBD1 matching over 7 bases. This CDR3 comprises 14 residues. After removal of 1 base from V and 4 bases from J, the junction contained 3 bases not matched to a gene. Germline V gene lookup returns CDR1 LGHDT and CDR2 YNNKEL (reference sequence). The CDR3 is CASSQGQGGETQYF. CDR3 sequence (DNA): TGTGCCAGCAGCCAAGGACAGGGCGGAGAGACCCAGTACTTC.

The chain links TRBV11-2 to TRBJ1-3; D ambiguous. Germline CDR1 SGHAT, CDR2 FQNNGV. The CDR3 spans 14 residues. V shed 0 bases and J shed 9 bases, with 12 bases lying between them. In DNA, the CDR3 is TGTGCCAGCAGCTTAGATCCGGGTGGAGGCACCATATATTTT. Protein: CASSLDPGGGTIYF.

V usage is TRBV24-1 and J usage is TRBJ2-1; TRBD1 aligns across 8 bases. CDR1 KGHDR and CDR2 SFDVKD come from the germline V gene. CDR3 length: 13 residues. With 3 bases clipped from V and 7 bases from J, the junction kept 1 base outside the gene matches. Here the CDR3 reads CATSDRQGNEQFF. The CDR3 DNA is TGTGCCACCAGTGATCGACAGGGGAATGAGCAGTTCTTC.

The chain combines TRBV28 with TRBJ2-7, with 8 positions matching TRBD1. The length of the CDR3 is 13 residues. The V gene's germline CDR1 is MDHEN and CDR2 SYDVKM. With 8 bases clipped from V and 5 bases from J, the junction kept 8 bases outside the gene matches. CDR3 DNA sequence: TGTGCCAGCTACCAGACAGGGGTTAACGAGCAGTACTTC. Its protein is CASYQTGVNEQYF.

This clone was counted between two and nine times. This chain connects TRBV30 to TRBJ1-2; TRBD1 matches at 8 bases. This CDR3 is built from 14 residues. The V segment lost 4 bases and the J segment 7 bases; nucleotides outside the gene matches: 11. Germline V CDR1 and CDR2: GTSNPN, SVGIG (reference sequence). The CDR3 nucleotides are TGTGCCTGGAAAGGCGTAGGACAGGGCCCTGGCTACACCTTC. Its protein is CAWKGVGQGPGYTF.

The chain has TRBV28 and TRBJ1-5; D not certain. CDR3 length: 20 residues. V was trimmed by 1 base and J by 0 bases, leaving 22 bases between them. Germline V gene lookup returns CDR1 MDHEN and CDR2 SYDVKM. The CDR3 DNA follows: TGTGCCAGCAGTTTATACCGCCCGTGGGGTTGGGAGTATAGCAATCAGCCCCAGCATTTT. It yields the protein CASSLYRPWGWEYSNQPQHF.

The V call is TRBV2, the J call TRBJ1-1; D is possibly TRBD1 (6 bases). Deletions cut 4 bases from V and 1 base from J, with 10 bases between. The CDR3 is 14 residues long. The V gene's germline CDR1 is SNHLY and CDR2 FYNNEI. The CDR3 DNA sequence: TGTGCCAGCAGTGCCGGGACACCGAACACTGAAGCTTTCTTT. As protein: CASSAGTPNTEAFF.

This clone was recorded many times. The sample has other DNA sequences that encode this CDR3 too. The genes are TRBV3-1 (or the pseudogene TRBV3-2) and TRBJ2-5, with 8 bases that match TRBD2. The CDR3 extends over 15 amino acids. The V segment lost 3 bases and the J segment 2 bases; nucleotides outside the gene matches: 5. Germline V gene data show CDR1 as LGHDT and CDR2 as YNNKEL (reference sequence). The CDR3 nucleotides read TGTGCCAGCAGCCAGGAAGCGGGGGAGCAAGAGACCCAGTACTTC. Its translation is CASSQEAGEQETQYF.

V is TRBV10-3 and J is TRBJ2-3; TRBD2 aligns across 12 bases. After removal of 9 bases from V and 3 bases from J, the junction contained 7 bases not matched to a gene. In germline, CDR1 is ENHRY, CDR2 SYGVKD. The CDR3 length is 15 residues. The CDR3 region is CAIKRTSGDTDTQYF. In DNA form, the CDR3 reads TGTGCCATAAAAAGGACTAGCGGGGATACAGATACGCAGTATTTT.

This clone has just a few counts. The chain couples TRBV2 to TRBJ1-5, with TRBD1 identical over 8 bases. V lost 1 base to trimming and J lost 0 bases; unmatched junction nucleotides: 2. From germline, CDR1 is SNHLY and CDR2 FYNNEI. There are 16 residues in the CDR3. DNA for the CDR3: TGTGCCAGCAGTGAAGGGACAGGGAATAGCAATCAGCCCCAGCATTTT. Its protein product is CASSEGTGNSNQPQHF.

J is TRBJ1-5 and V is TRBV13; tentative D call: TRBD1 (6 bases). The CDR3 length is 13 residues. Germline CDR1 is PRHDT and CDR2 is FYEKMQ (reference sequence). The V gene lost 5 bases and the J gene lost 6 bases, with 11 bases spanning the gap. The CDR3, as DNA: TGTGCCAGCAGCCCCAAAGGGGGTCAGCCCCAGCATTTT. It codes for CASSPKGGQPQHF. Full variable domain (outside the CDR3, taken from reference TRBV13 and TRBJ1-5): AAGVIQSPRHLIKEKRETATLKCYPIPRHDTVYWYQQGPGQDPQFLISFYEKMQSDKGSIPDRFSAQQFSDYHSELNMSSLELGDSALYFCASSPKGGQPQHFGDGTRLSIL.

The chain has TRBV30 and TRBJ1-5; D remains ambiguous. The CDR3 contains 13 residues. Germline CDR1 and CDR2: GTSNPN and SVGIG (reference sequence). Trimming removed 0 bases at V and 7 bases at J, with 10 bases between. The CDR3 region is CAWSVFGGQPQHF. CDR3 DNA sequence: TGTGCCTGGAGTGTATTCGGCGGCCAGCCCCAGCATTTT.